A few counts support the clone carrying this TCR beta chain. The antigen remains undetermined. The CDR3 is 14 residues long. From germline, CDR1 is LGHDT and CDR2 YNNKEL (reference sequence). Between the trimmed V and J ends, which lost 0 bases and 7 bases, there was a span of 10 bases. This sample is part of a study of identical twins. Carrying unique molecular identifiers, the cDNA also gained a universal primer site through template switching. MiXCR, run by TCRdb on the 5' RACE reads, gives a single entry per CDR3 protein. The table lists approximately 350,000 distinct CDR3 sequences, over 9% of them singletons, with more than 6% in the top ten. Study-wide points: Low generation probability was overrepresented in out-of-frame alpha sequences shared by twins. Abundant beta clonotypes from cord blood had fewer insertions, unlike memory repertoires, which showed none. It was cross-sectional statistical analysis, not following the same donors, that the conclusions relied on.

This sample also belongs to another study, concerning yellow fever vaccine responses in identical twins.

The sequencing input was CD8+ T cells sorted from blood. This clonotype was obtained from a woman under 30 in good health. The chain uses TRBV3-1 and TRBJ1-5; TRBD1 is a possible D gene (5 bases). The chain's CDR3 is CASSQEGAGQPQHF. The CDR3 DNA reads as TGTGCCAGCAGCCAAGAAGGGGCGGGCCAGCCCCAGCATTTT.